These 13 T cell receptor beta chains were sequenced from one sample in a study of cytotoxic CD8 clonotypes in ibrutinib-treated CLL (dated by TCRdb to the early 2020s). To prepare the library, the immunoSEQ multiplex PCR assay was applied. TCRdb obtained this table from immuneACCESS and retained in-frame rearrangements with V and J assigned. These tables miss some clones; where compared with another copy, unresolved V genes account for less than half of the shortfall, and the remainder is unexplained. Across this sample there are around 310,000 clones, with about 80% seen only once. Clones ranked in the top ten supply 6.5% to 8.5% of the sample. Sequenced here: PBMCs, sampled before ibrutinib treatment. These receptors were obtained from a human donor with chronic lymphocytic leukemia.

This sequence joins TRBV25-1 and TRBJ1-2; D possibly corresponds to TRBD1 (5 bases). V lost 7 bases and J 6 bases, leaving 21 bases between the germline ends. The length of the CDR3 is 15 residues. CDR1 is MGHDK, CDR2 SYGVNS, per germline. The CDR3 loop reads CASTGKGTYYDGYTF. The CDR3 nucleotides read TGTGCCAGCACAGGGAAGGGCACATACTATGATGGCTACACCTTC.

This clone showed up just once. The chain uses TRBV6-6 and TRBJ1-5; no clear D gene. Trimming cost V 4 bases and J 5 bases, with 9 bases left between them. CDR3 size: 13 residues. The germline gives CDR1 MNHNY, CDR2 SVGAGI (reference sequence). DNA of the CDR3: TGTGCCAGCAGTTCGTACAAAGATCAGCCCCAGCATTTT. Amino acids: CASSSYKDQPQHF.

The rearrangement uses TRBV29-1 and TRBJ1-1; D is ambiguous. The CDR3 loop spans 12 amino acids. Germline V lookup: CDR1 SQVTM, CDR2 ANQGSEA. With 3 bases removed from V and 5 bases from J, the gap between germline ends came to 10 bases. CDR3 DNA sequence: TGCAGCGTTGAGCCTACGGGAACTGAAGCTTTCTTT. Amino acids: CSVEPTGTEAFF.

The chain joins TRBV30 to TRBJ2-2; tentatively, D is TRBD1 (6 bases). The V gene's germline CDR1 is GTSNPN and CDR2 SVGIG (reference sequence). V was pared by 3 bases and J by 3 bases, with 23 bases between. This CDR3 has 18 amino acids. CDR3 nucleotide sequence: TGTGCCTGGAGCTTAAGATGGAGAGGGGGATTGGACACCGGGGAGCTGTTTTTT. This gives the protein CAWSLRWRGGLDTGELFF.

This clone was detected only once. The CDR3 loop reads CASSLGAGKSTDTQYF. DNA for the CDR3: TGTGCCAGCAGTTTAGGGGCAGGCAAAAGCACAGATACGCAGTATTTT. The genes are TRBV27 and TRBJ2-3; perhaps TRBD1 as D (5 bases). CDR3 size: 16 residues. Trimming left V 2 bases short and J 0 bases short, with 12 bases between. Germline-derived CDR1 and CDR2 are MNHEY and SMNVEV (reference sequence).

The CDR3 region has the DNA TGTGCCAGCAGTTACTCCGCGGCTAGTCATGAGCAGTTCTTC. Translation: CASSYSAASHEQFF. The chain links TRBV6-6 to TRBJ2-1; D call uncertain. The V and J ends lost 0 bases and 8 bases respectively, with 11 bases between them. CDR3 size: 14 residues. From germline, CDR1 is MNHNY and CDR2 SVGAGI (reference sequence).

This clone was seen a handful of times. The V and J genes are TRBV30 and TRBJ2-1; 7 nucleotides match TRBD1. J lost 4 bases, V lost 2 bases, and 5 bases had no gene match. The length of the CDR3 is 14 residues. Germline-derived CDR1 and CDR2 are GTSNPN and SVGIG (reference sequence). CDR3 protein: CAWSSWDRYNEQFF. The CDR3 bases are TGTGCCTGGAGTTCATGGGACAGATACAATGAGCAGTTCTTC.

This chain uses TRBV7-2 with TRBJ2-5; TRBD2 matches 13 bases. Looked up from germline, CDR1 is SGHTA and CDR2 is FQGNSA. Trimming took 5 bases from V and 0 from J; bases not matched to a gene: 9. This CDR3 has 18 amino acids. CDR3 DNA sequence: TGTGCCAGCAGCCCAGGGACTAGCGGGATCCTCAACCAAGAGACCCAGTACTTC. Protein: CASSPGTSGILNQETQYF.

The chain couples TRBV6-5 to TRBJ2-7; perhaps TRBD1 as D (6 bases). The CDR3 runs 15 residues. CDR1 and CDR2 from the germline V gene are MNHEY and SVGAGI. Trimming left V 4 bases short and J 4 bases short, with 17 bases between. CDR3 in DNA: TGTGCCAGCAGTTCGCCCGGGCAGGGGCTGTACGAGCAGTACTTC. Protein: CASSSPGQGLYEQYF.

The chain uses TRBV4-2 and TRBJ1-2, with D perhaps TRBD1 (5 bases). The ends were cut back, 0 bases at V and 3 bases at J, with 11 bases in the middle. The V gene's germline CDR1 is LGHNA and CDR2 YNFKEQ. CDR3 size: 15 residues. The CDR3 sequence: CASSQEHQGDYGYTF. As DNA, the CDR3 is TGTGCCAGCAGCCAAGAGCACCAGGGTGACTATGGCTACACCTTC.

CDR3 nucleotides: TGTGCCAGCAGCATTGCGGGGCTAGCGGGTCGAACGAATAAACATGAGCAGTTCTTC. Amino acids: CASSIAGLAGRTNKHEQFF. V and J are TRBV28 and TRBJ2-1; 8 nucleotides align to TRBD2. The CDR3 extends over 19 amino acids. J was trimmed by 8 bases and V by 6 bases; bases with no gene match: 24. Germline values: CDR1 MDHEN, CDR2 SYDVKM.

The chain is built from TRBV6-6 and TRBJ1-4; perhaps TRBD1 as D (5 bases). Germline loops: CDR1 MNHNY, CDR2 SVGAGI (reference sequence). CDR3 length: 15 amino acids. Trimming pared 8 bases from V and 5 bases from J, leaving 18 bases between. The CDR3 loop is CASSRARGGNEKLFF. DNA for the CDR3: TGTGCCAGCTCCAGGGCTAGGGGCGGGAATGAAAAACTGTTTTTT.

J is TRBJ2-7 and V is TRBV4-1; 7 bases match TRBD1. The germline V gene has CDR1 MGHRA and CDR2 YSYEKL. CDR3 length: 14 residues. The ends lost 4 bases at V and 2 bases at J; junction bases unmatched: 5. CDR3 coding DNA: TGCGCCAGCAGCCCTAGACAGGGCCCCTACGAGCAGTACTTC. Translating gives CASSPRQGPYEQYF.